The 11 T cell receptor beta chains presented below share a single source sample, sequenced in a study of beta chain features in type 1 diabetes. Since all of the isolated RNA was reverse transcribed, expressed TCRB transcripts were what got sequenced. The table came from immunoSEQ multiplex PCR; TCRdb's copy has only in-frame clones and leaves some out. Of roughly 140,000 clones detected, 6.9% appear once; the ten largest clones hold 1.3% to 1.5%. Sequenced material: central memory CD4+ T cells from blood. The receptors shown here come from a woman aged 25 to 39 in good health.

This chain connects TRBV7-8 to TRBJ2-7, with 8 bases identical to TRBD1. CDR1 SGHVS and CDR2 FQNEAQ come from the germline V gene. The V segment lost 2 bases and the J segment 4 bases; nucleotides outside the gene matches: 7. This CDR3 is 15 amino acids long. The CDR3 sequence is CASSLQGASIYEQYF. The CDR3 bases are TGTGCCAGCAGCTTACAGGGGGCTTCGATTTACGAGCAGTACTTC.

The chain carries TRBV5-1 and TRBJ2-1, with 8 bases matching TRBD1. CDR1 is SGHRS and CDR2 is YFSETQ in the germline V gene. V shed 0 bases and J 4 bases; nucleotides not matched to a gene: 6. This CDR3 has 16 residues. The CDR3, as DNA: TGCGCCAGCAGCTTGGATCTGGACAGGGAGTACAATGAGCAGTTCTTC. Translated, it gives CASSLDLDREYNEQFF.

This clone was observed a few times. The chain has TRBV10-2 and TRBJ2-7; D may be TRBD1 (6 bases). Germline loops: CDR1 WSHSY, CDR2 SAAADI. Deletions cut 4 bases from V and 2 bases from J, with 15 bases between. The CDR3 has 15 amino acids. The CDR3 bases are TGCGCCAGCAGTGCAGGGGCGACTCTTACCTACGAGCAGTACTTC. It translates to CASSAGATLTYEQYF.

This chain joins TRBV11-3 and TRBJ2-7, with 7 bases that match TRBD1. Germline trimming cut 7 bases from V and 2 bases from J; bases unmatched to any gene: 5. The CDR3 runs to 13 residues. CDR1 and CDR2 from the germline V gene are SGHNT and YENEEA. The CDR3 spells CASNRDSPYEQYF. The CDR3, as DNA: TGTGCCAGCAACCGGGACAGCCCCTACGAGCAGTACTTC.

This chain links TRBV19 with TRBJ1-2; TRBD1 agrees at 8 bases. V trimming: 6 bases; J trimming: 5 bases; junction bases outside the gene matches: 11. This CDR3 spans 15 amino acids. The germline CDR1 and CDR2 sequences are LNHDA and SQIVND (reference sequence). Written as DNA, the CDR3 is TGTGCCAGTAGCACTACAGGGGGGACTCAATATGGCTACACCTTC. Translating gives CASSTTGGTQYGYTF.

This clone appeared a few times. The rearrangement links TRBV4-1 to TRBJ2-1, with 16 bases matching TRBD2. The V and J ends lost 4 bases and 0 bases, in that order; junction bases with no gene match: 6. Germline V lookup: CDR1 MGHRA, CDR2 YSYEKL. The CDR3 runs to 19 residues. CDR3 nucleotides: TGCGCCAGCAGCCCCGGGACTAGCGGGAGGGGGGGCTCCTACAATGAGCAGTTCTTC. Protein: CASSPGTSGRGGSYNEQFF.

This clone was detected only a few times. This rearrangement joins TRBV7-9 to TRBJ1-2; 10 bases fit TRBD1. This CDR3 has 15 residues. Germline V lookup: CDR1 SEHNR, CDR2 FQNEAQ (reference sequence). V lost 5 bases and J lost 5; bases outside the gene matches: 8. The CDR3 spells CASSTGQGREYGYTF. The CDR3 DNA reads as TGTGCCAGCAGCACGGGACAGGGGCGTGAATATGGCTACACCTTC.

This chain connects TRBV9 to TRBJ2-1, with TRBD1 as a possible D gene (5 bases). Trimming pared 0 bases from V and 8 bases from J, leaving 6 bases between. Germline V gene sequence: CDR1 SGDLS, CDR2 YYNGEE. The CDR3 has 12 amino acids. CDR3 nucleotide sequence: TGTGCCAGCAGCGTAGGCAGGGATGAGCAGTTCTTC. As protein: CASSVGRDEQFF.

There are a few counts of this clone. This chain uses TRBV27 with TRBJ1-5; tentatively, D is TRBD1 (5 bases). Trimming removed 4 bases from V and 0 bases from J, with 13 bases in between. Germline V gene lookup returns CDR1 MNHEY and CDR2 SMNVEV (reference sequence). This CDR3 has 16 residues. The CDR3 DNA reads TGTGCCAGCAGTTCCCGATCGGGGGGTAGCAATCAGCCCCAGCATTTT. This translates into CASSSRSGGSNQPQHF.

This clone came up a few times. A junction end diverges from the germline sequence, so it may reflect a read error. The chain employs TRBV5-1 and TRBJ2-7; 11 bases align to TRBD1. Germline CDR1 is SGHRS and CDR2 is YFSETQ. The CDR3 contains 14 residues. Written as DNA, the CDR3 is TGCGCCAGCAGGTTGGGACAGGGGGCCTACGAGCAGTACTTC. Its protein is CASRLGQGAYEQYF. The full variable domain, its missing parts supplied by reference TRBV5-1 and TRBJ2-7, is KAGVTQTPRYLIKTRGQQVTLSCSPISGHRSVSWYQQTPGQGLQFLFEYFSETQRNKGNFPGRFSGRQFSNSRSEMNVSTLELGDSALYLCASRLGQGAYEQYFGPGTRLTVT.

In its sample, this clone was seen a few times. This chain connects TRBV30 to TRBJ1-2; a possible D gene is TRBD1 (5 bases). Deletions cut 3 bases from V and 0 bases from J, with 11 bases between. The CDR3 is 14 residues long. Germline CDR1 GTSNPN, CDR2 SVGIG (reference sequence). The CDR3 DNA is TGTGCCTGGAGACCGGGGGGGTCTAACTATGGCTACACCTTC. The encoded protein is CAWRPGGSNYGYTF.